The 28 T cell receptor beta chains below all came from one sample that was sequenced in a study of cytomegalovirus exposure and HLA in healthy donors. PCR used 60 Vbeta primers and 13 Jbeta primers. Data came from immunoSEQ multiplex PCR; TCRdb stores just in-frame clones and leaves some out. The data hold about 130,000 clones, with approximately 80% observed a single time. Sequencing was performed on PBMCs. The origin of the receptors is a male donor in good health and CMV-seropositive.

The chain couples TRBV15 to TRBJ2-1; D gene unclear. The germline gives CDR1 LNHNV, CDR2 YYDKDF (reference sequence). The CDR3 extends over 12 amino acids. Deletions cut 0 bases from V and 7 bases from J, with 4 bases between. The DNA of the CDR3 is TGTGCCACCAGCAGAGATTATAATGAGCAGTTCTTC. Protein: CATSRDYNEQFF.

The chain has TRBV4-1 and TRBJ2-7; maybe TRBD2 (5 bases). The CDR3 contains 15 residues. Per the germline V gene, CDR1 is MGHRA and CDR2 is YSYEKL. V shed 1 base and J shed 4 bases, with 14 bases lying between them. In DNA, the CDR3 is TGCGCCAGCAGCCAAGTTTCCGGGATCGGGTACGAGCAGTACTTC. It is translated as CASSQVSGIGYEQYF.

The CDR3 coding sequence is TGTGCCTGCCGACAGATGGATAGCTATGGCTACACCTTC. Protein product: CACRQMDSYGYTF. The chain carries TRBV30 and TRBJ1-2, with D possibly matching TRBD1 (5 bases). V gave up 6 bases and J gave up 4 bases, with 15 bases separating them. CDR3 length: 13 residues. CDR1 is GTSNPN, CDR2 SVGIG, per germline (reference sequence).

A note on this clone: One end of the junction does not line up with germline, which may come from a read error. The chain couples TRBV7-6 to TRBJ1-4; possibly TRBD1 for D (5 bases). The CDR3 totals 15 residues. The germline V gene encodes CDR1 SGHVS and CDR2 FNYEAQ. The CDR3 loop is CASSVADTSNEKLFF. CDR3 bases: TGTGCCAGCAGCGTAGCGGACACCTCTAATGAAAAACTGTTTTTT. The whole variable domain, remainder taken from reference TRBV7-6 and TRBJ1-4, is GAGVSQSPRYKVTKRGQDVALRCDPISGHVSLYWYRQALGQGPEFLTYFNYEAQQDKSGLPNDRFSAERPEGSISTLTIQRTEQRDSAMYRCASSVADTSNEKLFFGSGTQLSVL.

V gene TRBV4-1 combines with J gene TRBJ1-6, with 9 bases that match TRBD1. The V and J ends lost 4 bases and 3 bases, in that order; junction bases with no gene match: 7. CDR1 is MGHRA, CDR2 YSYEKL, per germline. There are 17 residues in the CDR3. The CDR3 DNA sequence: TGCGCCAGCAGCCCCACAGGGGGCGAACACTATAATTCACCCCTCCACTTT. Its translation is CASSPTGGEHYNSPLHF.

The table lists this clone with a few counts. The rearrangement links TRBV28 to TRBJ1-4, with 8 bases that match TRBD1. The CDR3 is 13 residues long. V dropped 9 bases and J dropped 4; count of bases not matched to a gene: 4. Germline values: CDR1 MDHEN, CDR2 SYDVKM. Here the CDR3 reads CASTTGGNEKLFF. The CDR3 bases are TGTGCCAGTACAACAGGGGGTAATGAAAAACTGTTTTTT. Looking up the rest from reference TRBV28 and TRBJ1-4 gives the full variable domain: DVKVTQSSRYLVKRTGEKVFLECVQDMDHENMFWYRQDPGLGLRLIYFSYDVKMKEKGDIPEGYSVSREKKERFSLILESASTNQTSMYLCASTTGGNEKLFFGSGTQLSVL.

The CDR3 loop reads CASSPAQGSYEQYF. In nucleotides, the CDR3 is TGCGCCAGCAGCCCCGCACAGGGATCCTACGAGCAGTACTTC. The V call is TRBV5-1, the J call TRBJ2-7, with D possibly being TRBD1 (6 bases). The V gene lost 4 bases and the J gene lost 1 base, with 12 bases spanning the gap. Germline V gene data show CDR1 as SGHRS and CDR2 as YFSETQ. The length of the CDR3 is 14 residues.

The CDR3 sequence is CASSLGQGNTEAFF. The CDR3 DNA reads as TGTGCCAGCAGTCTGGGACAGGGGAACACTGAAGCTTTCTTT. The V and J genes are TRBV6-5 and TRBJ1-1; TRBD1 matches 9 bases. V was clipped by 5 bases and J by 1 base; unmatched bases: 2. The CDR3 has 14 residues. CDR1 is MNHEY and CDR2 is SVGAGI in the germline V gene.

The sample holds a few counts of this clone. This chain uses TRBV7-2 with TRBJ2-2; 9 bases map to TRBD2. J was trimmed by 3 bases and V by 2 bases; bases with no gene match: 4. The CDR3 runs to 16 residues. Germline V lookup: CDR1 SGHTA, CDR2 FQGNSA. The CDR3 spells CASSLTAGGYTGELFF. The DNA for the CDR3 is TGTGCCAGCAGCTTAACAGCGGGGGGTTACACCGGGGAGCTGTTTTTT.

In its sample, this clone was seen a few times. Written as DNA, the CDR3 is TGTGCCACCAGCAGAGGTGACAGGAGAAACACTGAAGCTTTCTTT. This gives the protein CATSRGDRRNTEAFF. The V call is TRBV15, the J call TRBJ1-1, with D maybe TRBD1 (6 bases). CDR3 length: 15 amino acids. The germline V gene has CDR1 LNHNV and CDR2 YYDKDF (reference sequence). V gave up 1 base and J gave up 2 bases, with 11 bases separating them. The variable domain in full, completed from reference TRBV15 and TRBJ1-1, reads DAMVIQNPRYQVTQFGKPVTLSCSQTLNHNVMYWYQQKSSQAPKLLFHYYDKDFNNEADTPDNFQSRRPNTSFCFLDIRSPGLGDTAMYLCATSRGDRRNTEAFFGQGTRLTVV.

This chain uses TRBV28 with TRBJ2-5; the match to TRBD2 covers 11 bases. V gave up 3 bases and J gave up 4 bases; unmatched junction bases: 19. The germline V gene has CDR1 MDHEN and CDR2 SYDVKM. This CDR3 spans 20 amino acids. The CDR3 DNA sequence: TGTGCCAGCAGTTTGCCCAGAACGCGGACTAGCGGGTCCCCTAGAGAGACCCAGTACTTC. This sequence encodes CASSLPRTRTSGSPRETQYF.

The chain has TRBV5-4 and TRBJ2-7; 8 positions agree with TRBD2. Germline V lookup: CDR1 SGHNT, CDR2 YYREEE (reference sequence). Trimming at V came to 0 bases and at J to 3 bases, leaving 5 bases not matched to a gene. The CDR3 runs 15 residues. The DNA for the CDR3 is TGTGCCAGCAGCTTGGTGATAGCGGGAATCTACGAGCAGTACTTC. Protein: CASSLVIAGIYEQYF.

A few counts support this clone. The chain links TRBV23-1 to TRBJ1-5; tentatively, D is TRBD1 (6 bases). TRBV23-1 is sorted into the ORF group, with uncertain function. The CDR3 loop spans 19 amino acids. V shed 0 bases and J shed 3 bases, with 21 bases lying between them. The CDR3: CASSQSEWEGHGHNQPQHF. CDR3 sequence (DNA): TGCGCCAGCAGTCAATCGGAGTGGGAGGGACATGGGCACAATCAGCCCCAGCATTTT.

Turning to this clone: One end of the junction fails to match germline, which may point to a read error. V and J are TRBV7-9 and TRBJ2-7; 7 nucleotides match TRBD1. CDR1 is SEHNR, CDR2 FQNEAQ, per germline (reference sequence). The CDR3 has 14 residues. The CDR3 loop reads CSSSRGQVFYEQYF. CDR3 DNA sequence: TGTTCCAGCAGCCGAGGACAGGTTTTCTACGAGCAGTACTTC.

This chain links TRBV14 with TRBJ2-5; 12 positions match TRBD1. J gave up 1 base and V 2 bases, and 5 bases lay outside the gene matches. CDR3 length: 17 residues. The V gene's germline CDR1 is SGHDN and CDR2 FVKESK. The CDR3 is CASSQWGDRGLQETQYF. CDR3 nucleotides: TGTGCCAGCAGCCAATGGGGGGACAGGGGGCTCCAAGAGACCCAGTACTTC.

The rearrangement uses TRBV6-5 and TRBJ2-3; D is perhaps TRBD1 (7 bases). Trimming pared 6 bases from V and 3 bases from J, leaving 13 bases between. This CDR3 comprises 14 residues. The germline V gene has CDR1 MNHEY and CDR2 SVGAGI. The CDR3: CASSLRGETDTQYF. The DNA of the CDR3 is TGTGCCAGCAGCCTCAGGGGGGAAACAGATACGCAGTATTTT.

CDR3 DNA: TGTGCCGGAACGGGACTAGCGGCCTACAATGAGCAGTTCTTC. This gives the protein CAGTGLAAYNEQFF. The chain joins TRBV6-5 to TRBJ2-1; 11 bases are a match to TRBD2. CDR1 MNHEY and CDR2 SVGAGI come from the germline V gene. The CDR3 contains 14 residues. The trim removed 11 bases at V and 2 bases at J, leaving 5 bases unmatched.

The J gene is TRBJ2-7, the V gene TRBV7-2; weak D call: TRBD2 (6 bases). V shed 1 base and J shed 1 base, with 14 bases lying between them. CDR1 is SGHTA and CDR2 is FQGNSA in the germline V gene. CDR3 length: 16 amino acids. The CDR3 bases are TGTGCCAGCAGCTTAGTAGGTCGGCGGGGATCCTACGAGCAGTACTTC. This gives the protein CASSLVGRRGSYEQYF.

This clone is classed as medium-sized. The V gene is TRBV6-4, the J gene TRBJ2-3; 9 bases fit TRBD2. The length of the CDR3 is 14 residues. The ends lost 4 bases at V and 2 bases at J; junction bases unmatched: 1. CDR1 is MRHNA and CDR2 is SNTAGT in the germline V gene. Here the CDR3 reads CASSGGGATDTQYF. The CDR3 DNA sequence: TGTGCCAGCAGTGGCGGGGGGGCCACAGATACGCAGTATTTT.

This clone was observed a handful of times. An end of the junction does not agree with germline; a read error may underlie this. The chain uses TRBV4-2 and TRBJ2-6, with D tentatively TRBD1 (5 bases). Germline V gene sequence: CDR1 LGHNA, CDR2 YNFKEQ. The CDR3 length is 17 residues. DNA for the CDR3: TGTGCCAGCAGCCAGCGGTCAACAGTCTCTGGGGCCAACGGCCTGACTTTC. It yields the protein CASSQRSTVSGANGLTF.

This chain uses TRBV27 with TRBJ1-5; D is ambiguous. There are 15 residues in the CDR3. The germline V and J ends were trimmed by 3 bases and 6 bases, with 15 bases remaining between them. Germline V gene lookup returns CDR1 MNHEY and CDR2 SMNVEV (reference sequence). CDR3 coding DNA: TGTGCCAGCAGTTTCTTGCCCTTGGTCGGTCAGCCCCAGCATTTT. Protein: CASSFLPLVGQPQHF.

This CDR3 is CASSYTLSDYEQYF. The CDR3 DNA reads TGTGCCAGCAGTTACACGCTGTCAGACTACGAGCAGTACTTC. This chain connects TRBV6-5 to TRBJ2-7; D remains unclear. The V end was cut by 2 bases, the J end by 3 bases, with 11 bases between. This CDR3 comprises 14 residues. Per germline, CDR1 MNHEY and CDR2 SVGAGI.

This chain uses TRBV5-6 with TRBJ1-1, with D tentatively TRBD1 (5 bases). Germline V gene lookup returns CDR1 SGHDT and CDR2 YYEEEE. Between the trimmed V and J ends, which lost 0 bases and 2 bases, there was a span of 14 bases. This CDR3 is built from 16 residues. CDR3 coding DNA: TGTGCCAGCAGCTTGGTGGGGCAGGGAAAAAACACTGAAGCTTTCTTT. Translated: CASSLVGQGKNTEAFF.

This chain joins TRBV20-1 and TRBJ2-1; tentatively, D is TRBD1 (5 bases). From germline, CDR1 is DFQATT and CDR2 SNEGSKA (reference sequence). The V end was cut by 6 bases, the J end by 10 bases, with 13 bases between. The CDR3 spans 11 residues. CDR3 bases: TGCAGTGCGGACAATGGACGAGAGCAGTTCTTC. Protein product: CSADNGREQFF.

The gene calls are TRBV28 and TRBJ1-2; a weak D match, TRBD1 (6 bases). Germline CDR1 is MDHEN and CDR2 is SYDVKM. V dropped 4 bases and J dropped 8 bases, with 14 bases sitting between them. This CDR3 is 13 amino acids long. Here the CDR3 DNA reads TGTGCCAGCAGTTCCACAGGGCTTGGAGGCTACACCTTC. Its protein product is CASSSTGLGGYTF.

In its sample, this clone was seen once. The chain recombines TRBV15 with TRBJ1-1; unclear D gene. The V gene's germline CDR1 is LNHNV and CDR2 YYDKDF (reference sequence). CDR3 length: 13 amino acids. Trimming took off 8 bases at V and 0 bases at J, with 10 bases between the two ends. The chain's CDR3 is CATRIGVNTEAFF. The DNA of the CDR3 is TGTGCCACCCGAATAGGAGTGAACACTGAAGCTTTCTTT.

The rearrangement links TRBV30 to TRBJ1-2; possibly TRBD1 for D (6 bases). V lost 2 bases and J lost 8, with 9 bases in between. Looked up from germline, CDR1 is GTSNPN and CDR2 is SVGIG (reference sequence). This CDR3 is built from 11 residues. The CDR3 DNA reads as TGTGCCTGGAGTCAAGGGGGAGGCTACACCTTC. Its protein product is CAWSQGGGYTF.

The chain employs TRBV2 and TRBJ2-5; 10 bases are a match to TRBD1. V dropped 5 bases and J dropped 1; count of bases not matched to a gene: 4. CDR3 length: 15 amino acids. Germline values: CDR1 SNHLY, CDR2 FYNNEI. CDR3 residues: CASSRQGATQETQYF. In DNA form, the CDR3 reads TGTGCCAGCAGTCGACAGGGGGCGACCCAAGAGACCCAGTACTTC.